This T cell receptor (beta chain) was recovered during a study of beta chain features in type 1 diabetes. This clone was counted a few times. All of the isolated RNA was reverse transcribed, so expressed TCRB transcripts were sequenced. Measured with immunoSEQ multiplex PCR; TCRdb has only the in-frame clones, and not every one. The data contain 350,000 to 450,000 clones, about 15% of them singletons. The sequence was obtained from a woman younger than 30 in good health. The specimen was naive CD4+ T cells from blood.

In DNA, the CDR3 is TGTGCCAGCAGTACCCATGACAGAACCTATGGCTACACCTTC. Its protein product is CASSTHDRTYGYTF. V usage is TRBV25-1 and J usage is TRBJ1-2; tentative D call: TRBD1 (5 bases). The CDR3 totals 14 residues. The ends were cut back, 5 bases at V and 4 bases at J, with 14 bases in the middle. Germline values: CDR1 MGHDK, CDR2 SYGVNS.